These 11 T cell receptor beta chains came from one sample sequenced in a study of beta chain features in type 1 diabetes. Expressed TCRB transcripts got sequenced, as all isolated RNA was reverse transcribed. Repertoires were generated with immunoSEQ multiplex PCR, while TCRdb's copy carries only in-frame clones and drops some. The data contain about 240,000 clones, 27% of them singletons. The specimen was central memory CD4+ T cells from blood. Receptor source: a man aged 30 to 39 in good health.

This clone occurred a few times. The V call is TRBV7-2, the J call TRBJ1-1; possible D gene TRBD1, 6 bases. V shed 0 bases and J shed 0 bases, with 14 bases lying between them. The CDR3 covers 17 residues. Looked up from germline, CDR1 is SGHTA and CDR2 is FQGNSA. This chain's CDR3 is CASSLAYRDHMNTEAFF. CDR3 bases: TGTGCCAGCAGCTTAGCTTACAGGGACCATATGAACACTGAAGCTTTCTTT.

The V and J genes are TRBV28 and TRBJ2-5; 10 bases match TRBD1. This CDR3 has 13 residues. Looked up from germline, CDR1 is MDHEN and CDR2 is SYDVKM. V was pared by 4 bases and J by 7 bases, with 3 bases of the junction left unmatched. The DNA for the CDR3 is TGTGCCAGCAGTTCGGACAGGGGGGGGACCCAGTACTTC. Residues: CASSSDRGGTQYF.

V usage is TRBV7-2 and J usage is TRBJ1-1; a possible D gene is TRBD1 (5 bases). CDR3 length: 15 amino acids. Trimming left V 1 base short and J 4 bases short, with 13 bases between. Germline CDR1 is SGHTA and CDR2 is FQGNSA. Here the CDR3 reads CASSLVTGGGTEAFF. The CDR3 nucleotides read TGTGCCAGCAGCTTAGTTACAGGTGGTGGCACTGAAGCTTTCTTT. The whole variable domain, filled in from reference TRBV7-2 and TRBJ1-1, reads GAGVSQSPSNKVTEKGKDVELRCDPISGHTALYWYRQSLGQGLEFLIYFQGNSAPDKSGLPSDRFSAERTGGSVSTLTIQRTQQEDSAVYLCASSLVTGGGTEAFFGQGTRLTVV.

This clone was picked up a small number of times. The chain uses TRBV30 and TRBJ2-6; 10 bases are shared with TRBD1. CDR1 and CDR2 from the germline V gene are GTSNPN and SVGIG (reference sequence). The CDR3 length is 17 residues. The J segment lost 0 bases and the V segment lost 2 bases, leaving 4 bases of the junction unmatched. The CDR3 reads CAWSWDRGYSGANVLTF. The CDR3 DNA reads TGTGCCTGGAGTTGGGACAGGGGATACTCTGGGGCCAACGTCCTGACTTTC.

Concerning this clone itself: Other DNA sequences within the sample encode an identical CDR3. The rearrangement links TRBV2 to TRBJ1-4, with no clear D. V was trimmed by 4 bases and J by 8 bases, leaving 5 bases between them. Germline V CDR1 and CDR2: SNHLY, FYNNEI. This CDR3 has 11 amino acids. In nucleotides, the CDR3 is TGTGCCAGCAGTGTAGAGGAAAAACTGTTTTTT. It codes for CASSVEEKLFF.

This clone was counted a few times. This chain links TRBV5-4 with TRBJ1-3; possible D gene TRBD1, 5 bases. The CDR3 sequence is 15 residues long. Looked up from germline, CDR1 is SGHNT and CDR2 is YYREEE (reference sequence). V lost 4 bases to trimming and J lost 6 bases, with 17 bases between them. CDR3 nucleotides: TGTGCCAGCAGCACTGGAAGAACAGGTCCAAACACCATATATTTT. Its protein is CASSTGRTGPNTIYF.

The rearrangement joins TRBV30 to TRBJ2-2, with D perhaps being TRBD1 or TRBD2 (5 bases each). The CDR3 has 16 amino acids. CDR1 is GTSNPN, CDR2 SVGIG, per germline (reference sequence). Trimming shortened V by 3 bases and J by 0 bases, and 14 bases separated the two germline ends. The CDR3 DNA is TGTGCCTGGAGGGGGCGGCCAGCGGCGAACACCGGGGAGCTGTTTTTT. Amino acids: CAWRGRPAANTGELFF.

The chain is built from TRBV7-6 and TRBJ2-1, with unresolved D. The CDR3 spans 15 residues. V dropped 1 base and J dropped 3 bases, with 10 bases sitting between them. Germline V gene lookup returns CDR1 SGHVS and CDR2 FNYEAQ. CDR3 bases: TGTGCCAGCAGCTTAGGCCCCCCGGTCTACAATGAGCAGTTCTTC. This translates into CASSLGPPVYNEQFF.

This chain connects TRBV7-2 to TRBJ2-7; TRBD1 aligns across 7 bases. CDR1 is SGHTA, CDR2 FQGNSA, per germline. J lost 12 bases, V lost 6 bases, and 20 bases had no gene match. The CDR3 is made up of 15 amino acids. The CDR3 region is CASSSTGTVNELPYF. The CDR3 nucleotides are TGTGCCAGCAGTTCTACCGGGACAGTAAACGAATTACCGTACTTC.

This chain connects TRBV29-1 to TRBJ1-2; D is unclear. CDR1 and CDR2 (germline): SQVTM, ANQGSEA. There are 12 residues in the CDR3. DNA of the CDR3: TGCAGTCTCTATGAGGCTAACTATGGCTACACCTTC. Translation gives CSLYEANYGYTF.

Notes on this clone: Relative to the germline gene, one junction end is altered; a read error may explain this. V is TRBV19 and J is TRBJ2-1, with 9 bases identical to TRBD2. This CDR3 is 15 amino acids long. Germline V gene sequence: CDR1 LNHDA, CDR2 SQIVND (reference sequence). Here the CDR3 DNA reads TGTGCCAGTAGTGAGACTAGCGGAACTTACATTGAGCAGTTCTTC. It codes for CASSETSGTYIEQFF. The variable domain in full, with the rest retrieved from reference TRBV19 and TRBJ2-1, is DGGITQSPKYLFRKEGQNVTLSCEQNLNHDAMYWYRQDPGQGLRLIYYSQIVNDFQKGDIAEGYSVSREKKESFPLTVTSAQKNPTAFYLCASSETSGTYIEQFFGPGTRLTVL.